Sequencing of this T cell receptor beta chain was carried out in a study of vaccination and CD4 T cells after COVID-19. General observations from the study: When vaccine-specific clones from convalescent patients were examined, 304 of 307 were spike mono-reactive. Convalescent patients were relatively few, and early post-infection timepoints were missing.

V lost 3 bases, J lost 1 base, and 13 bases lay in between. Looked up from germline, CDR1 is SEHNR and CDR2 is FQNEAQ (reference sequence). CDR3 length equals 17 residues. The treatment: roughly nine-day PBMC culture with coronavirus spike peptide pools or control peptides (ViraFEST assay). Cultured CD4+ T cells had their DNA profiled by the Oncomine TCR Beta short-read assay. TCRdb re-called the PCR reads with MiXCR, one entry per CDR3 protein. The repertoire holds 27,000 or so distinct CDR3 sequences, with 49% as singletons. Notes on this clonotype: The antigen remains undetermined.

This chain joins TRBV7-9 and TRBJ1-6; D is ambiguous. The sequence came from a human donor who had recovered from COVID-19. Material: CD4+ T cells from blood, cultured in vitro. The CDR3 loop is CASSLSGVGSYNSPLHF. The CDR3 DNA follows: TGTGCCAGCAGCTTGAGTGGAGTGGGATCCTATAATTCACCCCTCCACTTT.